A selection of T cell receptor beta chains follows, all from one sample in a study of breast tumors, draining lymph nodes, adjacent tissues. One entry per CDR3 protein, called by TCRdb with MiXCR from the multiplex PCR reads. The sample includes roughly 130,000 distinct CDR3 sequences, approximately 32% seen only once; the top ten take roughly 2.2%. Input material: axillary lymph node tissue. These receptors all stem from a female donor with breast cancer. Some clones in this sample may be carry-over from other donors' samples. Both conserved end residues are part of each CDR3. The D gene is left open where the match is weak. Rows give clone size only sometimes, using once, few, many, or a class for an expanded clone.

len: 15; d_gene: -; abundance: -; j_gene: TRBJ2-7; v_gene: TRBV14; CDR3nt: TGTGCCAGCAGCCAAGGGGTTACTAGCTTGGGTGAGCAGTACTTC; CDR3aa: CASSQGVTSLGEQYF
len: 16; d_gene: -; abundance: many; j_gene: TRBJ1-6; v_gene: TRBV27; CDR3nt: TGTGCCAGCAGTTTATCGTACGGGGTTGTTGGTTCACCCCTCCACTTT; CDR3aa: CASSLSYGVVGSPLHF
len: 14; d_gene: -; abundance: few; j_gene: TRBJ1-1; v_gene: TRBV2; CDR3nt: TGTGCCAGCATGAGTAACGCGGATACTCCTGAAGCTTTCTTT; CDR3aa: CASMSNADTPEAFF
len: 14; d_gene: TRBD1; abundance: -; j_gene: TRBJ2-2; v_gene: TRBV19; CDR3nt: TGTGCCAGTGGTATGACAGGGGAGACCGGGGAGCTGCTTTTT; CDR3aa: CASGMTGETGELLF
len: 17; d_gene: -; abundance: many; j_gene: TRBJ1-6; v_gene: TRBV6-6; CDR3nt: TGTGCCAGCAGTCACCTTCGCAACTCGATACCGGGTTCACCCCTCCACTTT; CDR3aa: CASSHLRNSIPGSPLHF
len: 13; d_gene: TRBD1; abundance: few; j_gene: TRBJ2-1; v_gene: TRBV9; CDR3nt: TGTGCCAGCAGCGTTGGACAGGGGAATGAGCAGTTCTTC; CDR3aa: CASSVGQGNEQFF
len: 15; d_gene: TRBD1; abundance: many; j_gene: TRBJ2-2; v_gene: TRBV6-5; CDR3nt: TGTGCCAGCAGTTATGACAGGGGGGACACCGGGGAGCTGTTTTTT; CDR3aa: CASSYDRGDTGELFF
len: 14; d_gene: -; abundance: once; j_gene: TRBJ1-5; v_gene: TRBV20-1; CDR3nt: TGCAGTGCAAGAGGGGGGGAGGGCAATCAGCCCCAGCATTTT; CDR3aa: CSARGGEGNQPQHF
len: 13; d_gene: -; abundance: -; j_gene: TRBJ2-2; v_gene: TRBV7-2; CDR3nt: TGTGCCAGCAGCCCATCGAACACCGGGGAGCTGTTTTTT; CDR3aa: CASSPSNTGELFF
len: 14; d_gene: -; abundance: -; j_gene: TRBJ2-7; v_gene: TRBV5-1; CDR3nt: TGCGCCAGCAGCTTAGCCGTGGGTCAGGCAGAGCAGTACTTC; CDR3aa: CASSLAVGQAEQYF
len: 16; d_gene: TRBD2; abundance: many; j_gene: TRBJ2-3; v_gene: TRBV11-2; CDR3nt: TGTGCCAGCAGCACACTAGCGGGGGGCCGCACAGATACGCAGTATTTT; CDR3aa: CASSTLAGGRTDTQYF
len: 14; d_gene: -; abundance: many; j_gene: TRBJ2-1; v_gene: TRBV12-3/TRBV12-4; CDR3nt: TGTGCCAGCAGCCCCCGGCCGGGCATGAATGAGCAGTTCTTC; CDR3aa: CASSPRPGMNEQFF
len: 15; d_gene: -; abundance: -; j_gene: TRBJ1-4; v_gene: TRBV7-9; CDR3nt: TGTGCCAGCAGCCACCCGGACGGGGCGGGGGAAAAACTGTTTTTT; CDR3aa: CASSHPDGAGEKLFF
len: 15; d_gene: -; abundance: many; j_gene: TRBJ1-2; v_gene: TRBV7-8; CDR3nt: TGTGCCAGCAGCCCTCCCGGGGGGCGAAGCTATGGCTACCCCTTC; CDR3aa: CASSPPGGRSYGYPF
len: 13; d_gene: -; abundance: few; j_gene: TRBJ1-1; v_gene: TRBV12-3/TRBV12-4; CDR3nt: TGTGCCAGCAACCCGACAGGGAACACTGAAGCTTTCTTT; CDR3aa: CASNPTGNTEAFF
len: 15; d_gene: -; abundance: many; j_gene: TRBJ1-3; v_gene: TRBV19; CDR3nt: TGTGCCAGTAGTATAGAAAGCATGACTGGAAACACCATATATTTT; CDR3aa: CASSIESMTGNTIYF
len: 16; d_gene: -; abundance: many; j_gene: TRBJ2-5; v_gene: TRBV5-1; CDR3nt: TGCGCCAGCAGCTTGGCGTTAGTAACTAGCCAAGAGACCCAGTACTTC; CDR3aa: CASSLALVTSQETQYF
len: 17; d_gene: -; abundance: many; j_gene: TRBJ1-2; v_gene: TRBV4-3; CDR3nt: TGCGCCAGCAGCAATGGGGCAGGGTTATGGGAGGGGTATGGCTACACCTTC; CDR3aa: CASSNGAGLWEGYGYTF
len: 16; d_gene: TRBD1; abundance: few; j_gene: TRBJ2-1; v_gene: TRBV6-2/TRBV6-3; CDR3nt: TGTGCCAGCAGTTCCTTGACAGGGGGCGCGAGTAATGAGCAGTTCTTC; CDR3aa: CASSSLTGGASNEQFF
len: 19; d_gene: TRBD1; abundance: many; j_gene: TRBJ1-6; v_gene: TRBV4-1; CDR3nt: TGCGCCAGCAGCCAAGACTTGCATGGAGACAGGGGGCTGGAATCACCCCTCCACTTT; CDR3aa: CASSQDLHGDRGLESPLHF
len: 15; d_gene: TRBD2; abundance: few; j_gene: TRBJ2-3; v_gene: TRBV27; CDR3nt: TGTGCCAGCAGTAGCGGGGGGGGGTACCGAGATACGCAGTATTTT; CDR3aa: CASSSGGGYRDTQYF
len: 11; d_gene: -; abundance: few; j_gene: TRBJ1-1; v_gene: TRBV14; CDR3nt: TGTGCCAGCAGTGGGGGGACTGAAGCTTTCTTT; CDR3aa: CASSGGTEAFF
len: 14; d_gene: TRBD1; abundance: many; j_gene: TRBJ2-5; v_gene: TRBV18; CDR3nt: TGTGCCAGCTCCCCCGGGACAGGGGAAGAGACCCAGTACTTC; CDR3aa: CASSPGTGEETQYF
len: 16; d_gene: TRBD2; abundance: many; j_gene: TRBJ2-2; v_gene: TRBV12-3/TRBV12-4; CDR3nt: TGTGCCAGCAGTTATCTAGCGGGGGGGGACACCGGGGAGCTGTTTTTT; CDR3aa: CASSYLAGGDTGELFF
len: 12; d_gene: TRBD1; abundance: few; j_gene: TRBJ1-2; v_gene: TRBV28; CDR3nt: TGTGCCAGCAGTTTTTTTGTGGGACAGTACACCTTC; CDR3aa: CASSFFVGQYTF
len: 13; d_gene: -; abundance: many; j_gene: TRBJ2-3; v_gene: TRBV7-3; CDR3nt: TGTGCCAGCAGCCCGTCTGCCCAAGATACGCAGTATTTT; CDR3aa: CASSPSAQDTQYF
len: 13; d_gene: -; abundance: many; j_gene: TRBJ2-5; v_gene: TRBV28; CDR3nt: TGTGCCAGCCAAGGCGGCTCAGAAGAGACCCAGTACTTC; CDR3aa: CASQGGSEETQYF
len: 14; d_gene: -; abundance: -; j_gene: TRBJ1-2; v_gene: TRBV3-1; CDR3nt: TGTGCCAGCAGCCGCACCGGACCACAAGGTGGCTACACCTTC; CDR3aa: CASSRTGPQGGYTF
len: 13; d_gene: -; abundance: many; j_gene: TRBJ2-1; v_gene: TRBV10-3; CDR3nt: TGTGCCATCAGTGAGGCCGGGGGGCATGAGCAGTTCTTC; CDR3aa: CAISEAGGHEQFF
len: 15; d_gene: -; abundance: few; j_gene: TRBJ1-1; v_gene: TRBV7-9; CDR3nt: TGTGCCAGCAGCTTAGACGGGACCTCCAACACTGAAGCTTTCTTT; CDR3aa: CASSLDGTSNTEAFF
len: 12; d_gene: -; abundance: once; j_gene: TRBJ1-4; v_gene: TRBV30; CDR3nt: TGTGCCTGGAGTGCAACTAATGAAAAACTGTTTTTT; CDR3aa: CAWSATNEKLFF
len: 14; d_gene: -; abundance: many; j_gene: TRBJ1-5; v_gene: TRBV4-1; CDR3nt: TGCGCCAGCAGCCCGAGGGAAGGCAATCAGCCCCAGCATTTT; CDR3aa: CASSPREGNQPQHF
len: 14; d_gene: -; abundance: few; j_gene: TRBJ2-3; v_gene: TRBV6-5; CDR3nt: TGTGCCAGCAGGCCACCAGGGTTAGGAGATACGCAGTATTTT; CDR3aa: CASRPPGLGDTQYF
len: 19; d_gene: TRBD1; abundance: many; j_gene: TRBJ2-1; v_gene: TRBV5-8; CDR3nt: TGTGCCAGCAGAGATCCGGGACAGGGCATTATTACGCCCTACAATGAGCAGTTCTTC; CDR3aa: CASRDPGQGIITPYNEQFF
len: 14; d_gene: TRBD1; abundance: many; j_gene: TRBJ2-1; v_gene: TRBV18; CDR3nt: TGTGCCAGCTCACCACAGGACAGGGGCAATGAGCAGTTCTTC; CDR3aa: CASSPQDRGNEQFF
len: 14; d_gene: -; abundance: many; j_gene: TRBJ1-5; v_gene: TRBV4-2; CDR3nt: TGTGCCAGCAGCCAAGATGGGGGTAATCAGCCCCAGCATTTT; CDR3aa: CASSQDGGNQPQHF
len: 15; d_gene: -; abundance: few; j_gene: TRBJ2-4; v_gene: TRBV18; CDR3nt: TGTGCCAGCTCAGGGGACGGGAAAACGGGAAACATTCAGTACTTC; CDR3aa: CASSGDGKTGNIQYF